These 17 T cell receptor beta chains share one sample of origin, sequenced in a study of blood T cell repertoires in COVID-19. This table comes from immunoSEQ multiplex PCR, and its TCRdb copy is limited to in-frame clones, with some not included. The sample holds around 100,000 clones, 89% seen once. Sequencing input: peripheral blood. The receptors derive from a woman between 55 and 75 years old with acute or convalescent COVID-19.

The count of this clone is one. J is TRBJ1-1 and V is TRBV5-1; 9 bases line up with TRBD1. Germline loops: CDR1 SGHRS, CDR2 YFSETQ. There are 17 residues in the CDR3. V trimming: 4 bases; J trimming: 3 bases; junction bases outside the gene matches: 13. The CDR3 nucleotides read TGCGCCAGCAGCCTGGCGACTTTACAGGGGGCGGACACTGAAGCTTTCTTT. It yields the protein CASSLATLQGADTEAFF.

This rearrangement joins TRBV30 to TRBJ1-3; D gene uncertain. The CDR3 has 12 amino acids. Germline CDR1 reads GTSNPN; CDR2 reads SVGIG (reference sequence). V was pared by 2 bases and J by 3 bases, with 5 bases between. Written as DNA, the CDR3 is TGTGCCTGGAGTCCAGGTGGAAACACCATATATTTT. Translation: CAWSPGGNTIYF.

The chain links TRBV9 to TRBJ2-2; TRBD2 matches 9 bases. The length of the CDR3 is 15 residues. Looked up from germline, CDR1 is SGDLS and CDR2 is YYNGEE. Germline trimming cut 0 bases from V and 4 bases from J; bases unmatched to any gene: 1. The DNA for the CDR3 is TGTGCCAGCAGCGTAGAACTAGCGGGCACCGGGGAGCTGTTTTTT. Translated: CASSVELAGTGELFF.

This clone has only one observation. CDR3 residues: CSVGGQGGSYNEQFF. CDR3 nucleotides: TGCAGCGTTGGCGGACAGGGGGGGTCCTACAATGAGCAGTTCTTC. The chain combines TRBV29-1 with TRBJ2-1, with 10 bases matching TRBD1. This CDR3 has 15 amino acids. Germline values: CDR1 SQVTM, CDR2 ANQGSEA. The ends lost 4 bases at V and 1 base at J; junction bases unmatched: 4.

This chain links TRBV4-2 with TRBJ2-1; the match to TRBD2 covers 8 bases. J was trimmed by 9 bases and V by 0 bases; bases with no gene match: 7. The CDR3 sequence is 15 residues long. The germline CDR1 and CDR2 sequences are LGHNA and YNFKEQ. The CDR3 here is CASSQDGGGQGEQFF. CDR3 sequence (DNA): TGTGCCAGCAGCCAAGACGGCGGGGGGCAAGGTGAGCAGTTCTTC.

The chain couples TRBV5-1 to TRBJ2-1; the match to TRBD2 covers 8 bases. Germline assignment: CDR1 SGHRS and CDR2 YFSETQ. Germline trimming cut 4 bases from V and 10 bases from J; bases unmatched to any gene: 7. The CDR3 totals 13 residues. The DNA for the CDR3 is TGCGCCAGCAGCCAAGGACTAGCAGGCGAGCAGTTCTTC. This translates into CASSQGLAGEQFF.

V gene TRBV5-8 combines with J gene TRBJ1-1; 10 bases are shared with TRBD1. The CDR3 sequence is 19 residues long. CDR1 and CDR2 from the germline V gene are SGHTS and YDEGEE. V was clipped by 4 bases and J by 5 bases; unmatched bases: 20. The CDR3 bases are TGTGCCAGCAGCCCTACACGCGGCCGGACAGGGGGTTTCTCGACTGAAGCTTTCTTT. This encodes CASSPTRGRTGGFSTEAFF.

The chain employs TRBV12-3 or TRBV12-4 and TRBJ1-2, with TRBD1 as a possible D gene (6 bases). This CDR3 is built from 12 residues. The V end was cut by 8 bases, the J end by 4 bases, with 11 bases between. CDR3 region: CASRLGGYGYTF. CDR3 nucleotides: TGTGCCAGCCGCCTAGGGGGCTATGGCTACACCTTC.

Details on this clone: The sample holds other DNA sequences that translate to the same CDR3. The genes are TRBV6-5 and TRBJ2-7, with 13 bases lining up with TRBD2. This CDR3 spans 15 amino acids. CDR1 and CDR2 (germline): MNHEY, SVGAGI. V lost 6 bases, J lost 0 bases, and 2 bases stayed unmatched. The CDR3 nucleotides read TGTGCCAGCAGGCGGACTAGCGGGAGCTCCTACGAGCAGTACTTC. Translating gives CASRRTSGSSYEQYF.

The chain uses TRBV19 and TRBJ1-1, with D hard to call. Trimming took 3 bases from V and 5 from J, leaving 13 bases between them. There are 14 residues in the CDR3. Germline lookup yields CDR1 LNHDA and CDR2 SQIVND (reference sequence). The CDR3 region is CASSIKVSGTEAFF. CDR3 nucleotide sequence: TGTGCCAGTAGTATTAAAGTCTCGGGGACTGAAGCTTTCTTT.

The sample holds one count of this clone. This chain connects TRBV5-5 to TRBJ2-6, with 8 positions matching TRBD2. The length of the CDR3 is 19 residues. V shed 3 bases and J 1 base; nucleotides not matched to a gene: 12. Germline loops: CDR1 SGHKS, CDR2 YYEKEE (reference sequence). CDR3 bases: TGTGCCAGCAGCTGGGTTGGGGTACTAGCGGAGTCTGGGGCCAACGTCCTGACTTTC. Its translation is CASSWVGVLAESGANVLTF.

V is TRBV6-4 and J is TRBJ1-1; TRBD1 agrees at 9 bases. In germline, CDR1 is MRHNA, CDR2 SNTAGT. The CDR3 has 16 residues. After removal of 6 bases from V and 3 bases from J, the junction contained 11 bases not matched to a gene. CDR3 loop: CASRPRGGDRDTEAFF. CDR3 sequence (DNA): TGTGCCAGCAGGCCGAGGGGGGGGGACAGGGACACTGAAGCTTTCTTT.

The rearrangement uses TRBV6-4 and TRBJ2-3; 10 bases fit TRBD2. V lost 5 bases to trimming and J lost 8 bases; unmatched junction nucleotides: 7. This CDR3 contains 14 residues. The germline V gene encodes CDR1 MRHNA and CDR2 SNTAGT. The CDR3 sequence is CASSSGRASGTQYF. The CDR3 nucleotides are TGTGCCAGCAGTAGCGGGAGGGCTTCTGGTACGCAGTATTTT.

This chain connects TRBV28 to TRBJ1-2; D remains ambiguous. CDR1 and CDR2 from the germline V gene are MDHEN and SYDVKM. The V and J ends lost 3 bases and 3 bases respectively, with 5 bases between them. The length of the CDR3 is 12 residues. The CDR3 loop reads CASSFSDYGYTF. In DNA, the CDR3 is TGTGCCAGCAGTTTCAGCGACTATGGCTACACCTTC.

The chain is built from TRBV3-1 (or the pseudogene TRBV3-2) and TRBJ1-5, with TRBD1 as a possible D gene (5 bases). This CDR3 contains 15 residues. Trimming removed 2 bases at V and 3 bases at J, with 11 bases between. Germline CDR1 reads LGHDT; CDR2 reads YNNKEL (reference sequence). CDR3 loop: CASSQNTGPNQPQHF. As DNA, the CDR3 is TGTGCCAGCAGCCAAAATACAGGCCCCAATCAGCCCCAGCATTTT.

J is TRBJ1-1 and V is TRBV30, with D possibly TRBD1 on 5 matching bases. Germline V lookup: CDR1 GTSNPN, CDR2 SVGIG (reference sequence). The ends were cut back, 4 bases at V and 1 base at J, with 13 bases in the middle. The CDR3 extends over 14 amino acids. This chain's CDR3 is CAWKLDTPNTEAFF. Here the CDR3 DNA reads TGTGCCTGGAAGCTGGACACTCCGAACACTGAAGCTTTCTTT.

Concerning this clone: At one end, the junction sequence differs from germline, possibly due to a read error. The chain combines TRBV6-5 with TRBJ1-5; D remains ambiguous. Germline CDR1 and CDR2: MNHEY and SVGAGI. The CDR3 spans 15 residues. CDR3 sequence: CASSDSSGRGEPQHF. CDR3 sequence (DNA): TGTGCCAGCAGTGACTCCTCTGGCAGAGGCGAGCCCCAGCATTTT.